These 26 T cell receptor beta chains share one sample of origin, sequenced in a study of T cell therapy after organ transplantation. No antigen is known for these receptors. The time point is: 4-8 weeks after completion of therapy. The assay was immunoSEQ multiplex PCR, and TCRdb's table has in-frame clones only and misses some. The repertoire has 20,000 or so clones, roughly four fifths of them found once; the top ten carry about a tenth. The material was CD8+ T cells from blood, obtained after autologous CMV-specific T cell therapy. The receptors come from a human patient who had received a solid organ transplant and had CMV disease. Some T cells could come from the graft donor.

The CDR3 here is CASSINPTGELDQPQHF. The CDR3, as DNA: TGTGCCAGTAGTATCAACCCGACAGGGGAATTGGATCAGCCCCAGCATTTT. The chain combines TRBV19 with TRBJ1-5, with 8 positions matching TRBD1. The CDR3 runs to 17 residues. V was clipped by 3 bases and J by 5 bases; unmatched bases: 12. Germline V lookup: CDR1 LNHDA, CDR2 SQIVND (reference sequence). Combining the CDR3 with reference TRBV19 and TRBJ1-5 gives the whole variable domain DGGITQSPKYLFRKEGQNVTLSCEQNLNHDAMYWYRQDPGQGLRLIYYSQIVNDFQKGDIAEGYSVSREKKESFPLTVTSAQKNPTAFYLCASSINPTGELDQPQHFGDGTRLSIL.

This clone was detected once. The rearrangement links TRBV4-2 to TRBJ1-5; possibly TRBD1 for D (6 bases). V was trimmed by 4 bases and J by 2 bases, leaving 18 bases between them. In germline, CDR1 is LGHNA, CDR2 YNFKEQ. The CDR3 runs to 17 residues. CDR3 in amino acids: CASSLLGGPGGNQPQHF. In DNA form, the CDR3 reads TGTGCCAGCAGCCTCCTTGGGGGCCCGGGGGGCAATCAGCCCCAGCATTTT.

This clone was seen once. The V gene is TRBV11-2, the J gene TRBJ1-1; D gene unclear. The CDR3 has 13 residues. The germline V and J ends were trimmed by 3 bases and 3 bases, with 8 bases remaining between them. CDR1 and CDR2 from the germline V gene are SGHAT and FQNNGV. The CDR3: CASSFGLDTEAFF. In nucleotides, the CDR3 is TGTGCCAGCAGCTTTGGCCTTGACACTGAAGCTTTCTTT.

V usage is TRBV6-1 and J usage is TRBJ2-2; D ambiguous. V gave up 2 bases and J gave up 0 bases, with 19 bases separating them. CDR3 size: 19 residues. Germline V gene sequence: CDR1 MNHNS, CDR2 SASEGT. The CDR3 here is CASSEFGLGGGSNTGELFF. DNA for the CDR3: TGTGCCAGCAGTGAATTCGGGTTGGGTGGCGGCTCGAACACCGGGGAGCTGTTTTTT.

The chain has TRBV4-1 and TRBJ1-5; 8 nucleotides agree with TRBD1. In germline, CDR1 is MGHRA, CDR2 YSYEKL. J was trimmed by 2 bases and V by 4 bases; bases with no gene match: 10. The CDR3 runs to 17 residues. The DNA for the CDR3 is TGCGCCAGCAGCCTGACAGGGGTGACGGTGGGCAATCAGCCCCAGCATTTT. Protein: CASSLTGVTVGNQPQHF.

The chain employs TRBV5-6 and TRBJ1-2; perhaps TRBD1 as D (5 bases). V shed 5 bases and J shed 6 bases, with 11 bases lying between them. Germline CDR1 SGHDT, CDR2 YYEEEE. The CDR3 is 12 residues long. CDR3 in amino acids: CASSPGRHGYTF. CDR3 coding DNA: TGTGCCAGCAGTCCAGGGCGGCATGGCTACACCTTC.

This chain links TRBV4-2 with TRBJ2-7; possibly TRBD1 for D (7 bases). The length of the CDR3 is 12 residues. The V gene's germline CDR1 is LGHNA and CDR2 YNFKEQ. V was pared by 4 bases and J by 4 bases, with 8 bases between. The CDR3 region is CASSPGGYEQYF. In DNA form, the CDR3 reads TGTGCCAGCAGCCCAGGGGGGTACGAGCAGTACTTC.

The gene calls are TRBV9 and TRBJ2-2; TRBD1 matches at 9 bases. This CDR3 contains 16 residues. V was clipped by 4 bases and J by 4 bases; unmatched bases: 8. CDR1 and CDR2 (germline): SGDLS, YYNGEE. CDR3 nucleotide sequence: TGTGCCAGCAGCCTAGGGGGGACAGGGATCACCGGGGAGCTGTTTTTT. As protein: CASSLGGTGITGELFF.

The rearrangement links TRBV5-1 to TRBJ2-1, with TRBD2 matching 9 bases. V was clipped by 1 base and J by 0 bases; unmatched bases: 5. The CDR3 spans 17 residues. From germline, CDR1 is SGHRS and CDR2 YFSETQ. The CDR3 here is CASSLLAGLSSYNEQFF. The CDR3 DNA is TGCGCCAGCAGCTTGCTAGCGGGACTAAGCTCCTACAATGAGCAGTTCTTC.

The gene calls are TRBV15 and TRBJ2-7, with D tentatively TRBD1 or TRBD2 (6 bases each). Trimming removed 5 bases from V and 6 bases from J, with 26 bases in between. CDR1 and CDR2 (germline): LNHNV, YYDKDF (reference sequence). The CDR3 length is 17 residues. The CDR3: CATSGGGADSSQVEQYF. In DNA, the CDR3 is TGTGCCACCAGCGGGGGAGGCGCGGACAGCTCTCAGGTCGAGCAGTACTTC.

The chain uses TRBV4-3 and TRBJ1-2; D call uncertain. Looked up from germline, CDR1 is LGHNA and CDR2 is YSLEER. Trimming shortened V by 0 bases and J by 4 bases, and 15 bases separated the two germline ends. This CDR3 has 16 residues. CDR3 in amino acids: CASSQDLQDGRYGYTF. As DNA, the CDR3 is TGCGCCAGCAGCCAAGATTTGCAGGACGGCCGCTATGGCTACACCTTC.

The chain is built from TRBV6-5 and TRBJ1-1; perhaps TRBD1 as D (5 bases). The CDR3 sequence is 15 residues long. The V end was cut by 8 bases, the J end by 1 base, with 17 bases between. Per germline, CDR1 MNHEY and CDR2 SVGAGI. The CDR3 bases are TGTGCCAGCGCCGTCGGGGGAGAGGGGAACACTGAAGCTTTCTTT. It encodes CASAVGGEGNTEAFF.

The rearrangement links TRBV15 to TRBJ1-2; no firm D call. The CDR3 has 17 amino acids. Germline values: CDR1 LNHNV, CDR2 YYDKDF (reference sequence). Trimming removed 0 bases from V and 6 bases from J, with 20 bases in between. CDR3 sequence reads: CATSRDLLEGVGNGYTF. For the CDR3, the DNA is TGTGCCACCAGCAGAGATCTCCTGGAGGGAGTTGGTAATGGCTACACCTTC.

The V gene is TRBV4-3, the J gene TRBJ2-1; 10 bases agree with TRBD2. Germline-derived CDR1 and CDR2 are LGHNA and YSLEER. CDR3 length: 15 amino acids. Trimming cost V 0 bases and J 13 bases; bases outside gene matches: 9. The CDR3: CASSQDRSSGGSQFF. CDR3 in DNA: TGCGCCAGCAGCCAAGATCGGAGTAGCGGGGGGTCTCAGTTCTTC.

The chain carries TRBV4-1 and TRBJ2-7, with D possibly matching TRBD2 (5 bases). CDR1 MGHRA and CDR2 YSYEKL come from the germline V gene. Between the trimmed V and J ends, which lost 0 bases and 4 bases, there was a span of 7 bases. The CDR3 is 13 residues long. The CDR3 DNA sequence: TGCGCCAGCAGCCAAGATTGGGAGTACGAGCAGTACTTC. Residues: CASSQDWEYEQYF.

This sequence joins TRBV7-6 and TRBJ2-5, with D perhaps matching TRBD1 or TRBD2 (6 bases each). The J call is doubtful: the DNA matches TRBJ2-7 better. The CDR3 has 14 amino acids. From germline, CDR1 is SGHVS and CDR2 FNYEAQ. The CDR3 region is CASSLDGGSNEQYF. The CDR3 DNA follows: TGTGCCAGCAGCTTAGACGGGGGCTCGAACGAGCAGTACTTC.

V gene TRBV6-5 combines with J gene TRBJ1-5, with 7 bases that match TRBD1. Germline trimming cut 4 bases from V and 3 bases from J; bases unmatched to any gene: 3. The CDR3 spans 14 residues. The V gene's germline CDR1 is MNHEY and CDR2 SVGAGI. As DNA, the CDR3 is TGTGCCAGCAGTTCCGACAGGGACAATCAGCCCCAGCATTTT. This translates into CASSSDRDNQPQHF.

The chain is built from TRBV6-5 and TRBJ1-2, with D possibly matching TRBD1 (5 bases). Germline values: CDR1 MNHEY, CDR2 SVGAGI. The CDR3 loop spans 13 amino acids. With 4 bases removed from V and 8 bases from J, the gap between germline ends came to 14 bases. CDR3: CASSLQGIGGYTF. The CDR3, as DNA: TGTGCCAGCAGTTTGCAGGGAATAGGCGGCTACACCTTC.

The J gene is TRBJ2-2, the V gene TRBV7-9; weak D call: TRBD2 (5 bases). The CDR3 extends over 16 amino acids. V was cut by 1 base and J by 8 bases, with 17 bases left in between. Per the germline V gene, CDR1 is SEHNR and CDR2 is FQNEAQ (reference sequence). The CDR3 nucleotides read TGTGCCAGCAGCTTAGATGAGGGAACCTCTACTGGGGAGCTGTTTTTT. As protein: CASSLDEGTSTGELFF.

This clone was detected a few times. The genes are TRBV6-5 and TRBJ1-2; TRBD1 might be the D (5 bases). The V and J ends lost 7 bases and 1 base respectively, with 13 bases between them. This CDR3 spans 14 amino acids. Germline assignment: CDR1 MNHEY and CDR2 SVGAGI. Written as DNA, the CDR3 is TGTGCCAGCACAATGTCCGGGGGTAACTATGGCTACACCTTC. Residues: CASTMSGGNYGYTF.

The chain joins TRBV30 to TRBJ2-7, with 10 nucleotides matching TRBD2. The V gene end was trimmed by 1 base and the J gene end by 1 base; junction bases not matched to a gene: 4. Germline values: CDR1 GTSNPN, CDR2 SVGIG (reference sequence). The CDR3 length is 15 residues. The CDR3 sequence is CAWSASGRISYEQYF. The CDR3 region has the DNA TGTGCCTGGAGTGCTAGCGGGAGAATATCCTACGAGCAGTACTTC. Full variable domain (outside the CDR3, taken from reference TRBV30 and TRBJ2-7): SQTIHQWPATLVQPVGSPLSLECTVEGTSNPNLYWYRQAAGRGLQLLFYSVGIGQISSEVPQNLSASRPQDRQFILSSKKLLLSDSGFYLCAWSASGRISYEQYFGPGTRLTVT.

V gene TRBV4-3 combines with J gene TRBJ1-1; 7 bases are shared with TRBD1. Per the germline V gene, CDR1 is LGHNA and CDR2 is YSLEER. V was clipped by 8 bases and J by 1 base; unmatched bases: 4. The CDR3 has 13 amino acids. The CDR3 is CASRDSSNTEAFF. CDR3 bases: TGCGCCAGCCGGGACAGTTCGAACACTGAAGCTTTCTTT.

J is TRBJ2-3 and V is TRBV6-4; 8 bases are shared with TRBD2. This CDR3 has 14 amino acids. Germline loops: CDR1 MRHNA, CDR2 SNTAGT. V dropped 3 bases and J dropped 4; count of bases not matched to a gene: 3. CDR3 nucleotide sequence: TGTGCCAGCAGTGAGGGTAGCGGGGCAGATACGCAGTATTTT. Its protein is CASSEGSGADTQYF.

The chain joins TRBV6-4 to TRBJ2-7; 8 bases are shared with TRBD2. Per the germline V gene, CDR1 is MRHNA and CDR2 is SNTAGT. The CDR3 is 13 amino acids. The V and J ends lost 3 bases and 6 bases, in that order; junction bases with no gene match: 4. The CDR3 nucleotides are TGTGCCAGCAGTGAGGACGGGAGGGCCGAGCAGTACTTC. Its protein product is CASSEDGRAEQYF.

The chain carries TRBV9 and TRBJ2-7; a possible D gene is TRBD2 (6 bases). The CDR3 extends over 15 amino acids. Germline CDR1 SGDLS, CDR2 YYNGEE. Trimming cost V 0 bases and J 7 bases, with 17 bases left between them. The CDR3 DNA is TGTGCCAGCAGCGTAGGCGGGGCTTACACTCGAGAGCAGTACTTC. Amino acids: CASSVGGAYTREQYF.

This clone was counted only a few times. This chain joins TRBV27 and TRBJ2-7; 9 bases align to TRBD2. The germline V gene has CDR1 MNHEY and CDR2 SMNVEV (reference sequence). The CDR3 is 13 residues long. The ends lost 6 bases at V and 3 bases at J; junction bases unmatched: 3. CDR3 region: CASRSSGSYEQYF. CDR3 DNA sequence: TGTGCCAGCAGAAGTAGCGGGAGCTACGAGCAGTACTTC.